This TCR beta chain originates from a study of cytomegalovirus exposure and HLA in healthy donors. In the PCR, 60 Vbeta and 13 Jbeta primers were used. Original processing methods: Roughly 80 million unique TCR beta chains, 10 million to 14 million shared, were counted in a later analysis. Produced via immunoSEQ multiplex PCR; TCRdb's table is partial and in-frame only. That table furnishes V, J and clone size, whereas the DNA furnished D and trimming. The sample has under 250,000 clones; the top ten hold around 1.1%. About this clone itself: Its antigen remains unidentified.

Each of the donors was a healthy bone marrow donor. Study-wide results and limits: Being productive about 87% or about 30% of the time was typical of most TCR beta V segments in an earlier analysis.

The germline gives CDR1 SGHDN, CDR2 FVKESK. This CDR3 contains 13 residues. The J segment lost 8 bases and the V segment lost 3 bases, leaving 4 bases of the junction unmatched. This sequence joins TRBV14 and TRBJ1-2; TRBD1 matches 9 bases. Sequences were obtained from PBMCs. The source is a girl aged 2 to 9 in good health and CMV-seropositive. The CDR3 DNA reads as TGTGCCAGCAGCCAGAGGACAGGGGTAGGCTACACCTTC. Translated, it gives CASSQRTGVGYTF.